This T cell receptor (beta chain) was retrieved from a study of blood T cell repertoires in COVID-19. Study context: Researchers got acute and convalescent COVID-19 samples from the United States, Italy and Spain. Sample material is recorded as cDNA or gDNA derived from T cells, B-cell-depleted T cells, or PBMCs.

Authors' data handling: It was from reference gene primer amplification that nucleated cell counts were estimated. Assay: immunoSEQ multiplex PCR; the TCRdb copy retains only in-frame clones and omits some. V, J and clone size are those of that table, while D and trimming were read from the DNA. The data show under 200,000 clones, with 80% to 90% seen just once and 0.78% held by the top ten. Germline trimming cut 0 bases from V and 2 bases from J; bases unmatched to any gene: 5. Germline V gene lookup returns CDR1 SGHKS and CDR2 YYEKEE (reference sequence). The CDR3 length is 15 residues. This clone was seen just once.

The source material was peripheral blood. The chain is built from TRBV5-5 and TRBJ2-7; 7 bases fit TRBD1. The TCR was taken from a woman between 65 and 79 years old with acute or convalescent COVID-19. CDR3 in amino acids: CASSLAGDRPYEQYF. CDR3 nucleotide sequence: TGTGCCAGCAGCTTGGCTGGGGACAGACCCTACGAGCAGTACTTC.